The next 15 T cell receptor beta chains were all read from a single sample in a study of OX40 agonist ivuxolimab in advanced cancers. Only in-frame clones appear in the TCRdb table, and some are missing; sequencing was by immunoSEQ multiplex PCR. There are roughly 120,000 clones in the sample; around 93% occur only once, and around 0.81% lies in the top ten. The sequences come from CD4+ or CD8+ T cells sorted from blood, collected in a trial of the OX40 agonist ivuxolimab. All receptors come from an adult with an advanced solid tumor such as melanoma, head and neck, liver or kidney cancer.

J is TRBJ1-1 and V is TRBV30; unclear D gene. Between the trimmed V and J ends, which lost 3 bases and 1 base, there was a span of 12 bases. The CDR3 contains 14 residues. CDR1 and CDR2 from the germline V gene are GTSNPN and SVGIG (reference sequence). This chain's CDR3 is CAWRRAGRNTEAFF. For the CDR3, the DNA is TGTGCCTGGAGGAGGGCGGGCAGGAACACTGAAGCTTTCTTT.

The rearrangement uses TRBV11-3 and TRBJ2-2; D is ambiguous. Trimming removed 3 bases from V and 4 bases from J, with 3 bases in between. The CDR3 is 12 amino acids. CDR1 and CDR2 from the germline V gene are SGHNT and YENEEA. CDR3 sequence (DNA): TGTGCCAGCAGCTTGAGCACCGGGGAGCTGTTTTTT. It is translated as CASSLSTGELFF.

The V call is TRBV28, the J call TRBJ1-5; 9 bases are shared with TRBD1. Per germline, CDR1 MDHEN and CDR2 SYDVKM. This CDR3 is built from 16 residues. Trimming at V came to 5 bases and at J to 4 bases, leaving 9 bases not matched to a gene. The CDR3 sequence: CASSTGTGWGNQPQHF. CDR3 coding DNA: TGTGCCAGCAGTACAGGGACAGGGTGGGGAAATCAGCCCCAGCATTTT. The full variable domain, its missing parts supplied by reference TRBV28 and TRBJ1-5, is DVKVTQSSRYLVKRTGEKVFLECVQDMDHENMFWYRQDPGLGLRLIYFSYDVKMKEKGDIPEGYSVSREKKERFSLILESASTNQTSMYLCASSTGTGWGNQPQHFGDGTRLSIL.

V gene TRBV7-9 combines with J gene TRBJ2-5; D might be TRBD1 or TRBD2, each matching 6 bases. With the DNA end fitting TRBJ2-7 better, the J assignment may be wrong. The CDR3 spans 14 residues. Germline lookup yields CDR1 SEHNR and CDR2 FQNEAQ (reference sequence). The DNA of the CDR3 is TGTGCCAGCAGCTTAGTGGGGGGCCCCTACGAGCAGTACTTC. Encoded protein: CASSLVGGPYEQYF.

J is TRBJ1-5 and V is TRBV11-1; D possibly corresponds to TRBD1 (6 bases). Germline-derived CDR1 and CDR2 are SGHAT and FQDESV (reference sequence). Trimming stripped 10 bases from V and 7 bases from J, with 26 bases between. This CDR3 has 16 amino acids. The DNA for the CDR3 is TGTGCCACCCCGGAAGCCCCCGCAGGGGCCGGGCAGCCCCAGCATTTT. Amino acids: CATPEAPAGAGQPQHF.

Here the CDR3 reads CSVAVGTGINQPQHF. CDR3 DNA sequence: TGCAGCGTTGCCGTGGGGACAGGGATCAATCAGCCCCAGCATTTT. The chain uses TRBV29-1 and TRBJ1-5; 9 bases fit TRBD1. CDR3 length: 15 residues. CDR1 SQVTM and CDR2 ANQGSEA come from the germline V gene. V trimming: 4 bases; J trimming: 3 bases; junction bases outside the gene matches: 7. Filled out from reference TRBV29-1 and TRBJ1-5, the complete variable domain reads SAVISQKPSRDICQRGTSLTIQCQVDSQVTMMFWYRQQPGQSLTLIATANQGSEATYESGFVIDKFPISRPNLTFSTLTVSNMSPEDSSIYLCSVAVGTGINQPQHFGDGTRLSIL.

The V and J genes are TRBV27 and TRBJ2-1; 7 nucleotides align to TRBD2. The germline CDR1 and CDR2 sequences are MNHEY and SMNVEV (reference sequence). V was pared by 3 bases and J by 7 bases, with 15 bases of the junction left unmatched. This CDR3 comprises 17 residues. The CDR3 region has the DNA TGTGCCAGCAGTTTTCTGGCTGCGGGAGTCCGGTTTAATGAGCAGTTCTTC. This codes for CASSFLAAGVRFNEQFF.

The sample holds one count of this clone. CDR3 residues: CASSFGTSGQGSRKQFF. In nucleotides, the CDR3 is TGTGCCAGCAGCTTTGGTACATCGGGACAGGGCAGCCGTAAGCAGTTCTTC. The chain links TRBV13 to TRBJ2-1, with 9 bases that match TRBD1. V shed 3 bases, J shed 11 bases, and the junction held 17 bases outside the gene matches. Germline loops: CDR1 PRHDT, CDR2 FYEKMQ (reference sequence). The CDR3 contains 17 residues.

The chain couples TRBV2 to TRBJ1-3, with D maybe TRBD1 (6 bases). This CDR3 is built from 14 residues. V dropped 7 bases and J dropped 0 bases, with 10 bases sitting between them. CDR1 is SNHLY, CDR2 FYNNEI, per germline. The CDR3 loop reads CASKTGSSGNTIYF. CDR3 DNA: TGTGCCAGCAAGACAGGATCCTCTGGAAACACCATATATTTT.

Worth noting for this clone: Its ends do not fully match the called genes, so a read error is possible. The rearrangement links TRBV7-7 to TRBJ2-7; D not resolved. Germline CDR1 and CDR2: SSHAT and FNYEAQ (reference sequence). CDR3 length: 13 amino acids. As DNA, the CDR3 is TGTGCTAGCAGCATTTCCCCTTACTACGAGCAGTACTTC. Amino acids: CASSISPYYEQYF.

The rearrangement uses TRBV29-1 and TRBJ2-2, with 7 bases that match TRBD2. The CDR3 contains 13 residues. Germline V gives CDR1 SQVTM, CDR2 ANQGSEA. The J segment lost 5 bases and the V segment lost 7 bases, leaving 7 bases of the junction unmatched. CDR3 protein: CSAKLATTGELFF. CDR3 DNA sequence: TGCAGCGCGAAACTAGCGACAACCGGGGAGCTGTTTTTT.

This rearrangement joins TRBV9 to TRBJ2-1; D may be TRBD1 or TRBD2 (5 bases each). With 3 bases removed from V and 3 bases from J, the gap between germline ends came to 13 bases. Germline CDR1 is SGDLS and CDR2 is YYNGEE. CDR3 length: 15 amino acids. The CDR3 loop reads CASSAGTEVYNEQFF. In DNA form, the CDR3 reads TGTGCCAGCAGCGCCGGGACGGAAGTCTACAATGAGCAGTTCTTC.

The chain recombines TRBV5-6 with TRBJ2-7; no definite D call. From germline, CDR1 is SGHDT and CDR2 YYEEEE. Trimming cost V 6 bases and J 3 bases, with 7 bases left between them. This CDR3 contains 11 residues. CDR3 DNA: TGTGCCAGCAACAAGGACTACGAGCAGTACTTC. Residues: CASNKDYEQYF. The full variable domain, rest sourced from reference TRBV5-6 and TRBJ2-7, is DAGVTQSPTHLIKTRGQQVTLRCSPKSGHDTVSWYQQALGQGPQFIFQYYEEEERQRGNFPDRFSGHQFPNYSSELNVNALLLGDSALYLCASNKDYEQYFGPGTRLTVT.

V usage is TRBV30 and J usage is TRBJ1-2; 9 nucleotides line up with TRBD1. Germline trimming cut 0 bases from V and 6 bases from J; bases unmatched to any gene: 11. The CDR3 sequence is 16 residues long. Germline loops: CDR1 GTSNPN, CDR2 SVGIG (reference sequence). The CDR3 protein is CAWSVLPPGTGHGYTF. The CDR3 DNA is TGTGCCTGGAGTGTACTCCCTCCCGGGACAGGGCATGGCTACACCTTC.

This chain uses TRBV5-4 with TRBJ2-7, with TRBD2 matching 12 bases. Trimming took 4 bases from V and 2 from J; bases not matched to a gene: 4. This CDR3 is built from 15 residues. Germline assignment: CDR1 SGHNT and CDR2 YYREEE (reference sequence). In DNA form, the CDR3 reads TGTGCCAGCAGCAGGACTAGCGGGGACACCTACGAGCAGTACTTC. It translates to CASSRTSGDTYEQYF.